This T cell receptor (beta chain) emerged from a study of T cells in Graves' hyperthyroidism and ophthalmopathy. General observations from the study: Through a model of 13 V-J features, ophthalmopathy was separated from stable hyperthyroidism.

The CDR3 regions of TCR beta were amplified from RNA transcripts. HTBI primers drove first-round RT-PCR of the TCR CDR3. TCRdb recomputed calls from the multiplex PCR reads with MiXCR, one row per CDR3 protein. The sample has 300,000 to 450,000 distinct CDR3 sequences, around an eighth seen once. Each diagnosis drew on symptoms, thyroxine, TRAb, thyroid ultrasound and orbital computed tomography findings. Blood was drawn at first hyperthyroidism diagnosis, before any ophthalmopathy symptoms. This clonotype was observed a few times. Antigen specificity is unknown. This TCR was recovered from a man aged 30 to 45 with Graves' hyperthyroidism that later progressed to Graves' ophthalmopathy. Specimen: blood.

The CDR3 loop reads CASRQDRGLGYGYTF. The CDR3 nucleotides read TGTGCCAGCAGACAAGACAGGGGGCTGGGCTATGGCTACACCTTC. This rearrangement joins TRBV6-1 to TRBJ1-2; 10 bases fit TRBD1. V lost 6 bases and J lost 4; bases outside the gene matches: 8. Per germline, CDR1 MNHNS and CDR2 SASEGT. This CDR3 has 15 residues.